This is a list of T cell receptor beta chains from one sample in a study of control samples from healthy donors and cancer patients. Profiling relied on immunoSEQ multiplex PCR, and the TCRdb table lists in-frame clones only, not all of them. The data show approximately 190,000 clones, 90% to 95% seen once. Sequencing was carried out using blood. Receptor source: a man younger than 40 in good health. CDR3s include the opening cysteine and the closing phenylalanine or tryptophan. The D gene is left open where the match is weak. The size field is filled for only some rows; it gives once, few, many or a size class.

TRBJ1-4 | TRBV7-9 | 16 | NA | TRBD1 | CASSPEQGGFNEKLFF | TGTGCCAGCAGCCCGGAACAGGGGGGATTTAATGAAAAACTGTTTTTT
TRBJ1-1 | TRBV5-1 | 14 | once | NA | CASSLSGPYTEAFF | TGCGCCAGCAGCTTGAGCGGGCCGTACACTGAAGCTTTCTTT
TRBJ2-7 | TRBV5-1 | 15 | NA | NA | CASSLDGTPYYEQYF | TGCGCCAGCAGCTTGGACGGGACACCCTACTACGAGCAGTACTTC
TRBJ2-2 | TRBV14 | 17 | NA | TRBD2 | CASSQEGSGGLPGELFF | TGTGCCAGCAGCCAAGAAGGGAGCGGGGGTCTTCCCGGGGAGCTGTTTTTT
TRBJ2-3 | TRBV6-6 | 16 | NA | TRBD2 | CASSSLLAGGPGTQYF | TGTGCCAGCAGTTCCCTCCTAGCGGGGGGCCCAGGAACGCAGTATTTT
TRBJ1-4 | TRBV18 | 10 | NA | NA | CASGIPELFF | TGTGCCAGCGGAATCCCCGAACTGTTTTTT
TRBJ2-7 | TRBV14 | 14 | NA | NA | CASSHLQGSYEQYF | TGTGCCAGCAGCCATCTACAGGGAAGCTACGAGCAGTACTTC
TRBJ2-1 | TRBV4-2 | 12 | NA | NA | CASSGLPGEQFF | TGTGCCAGCAGCGGACTACCTGGGGAGCAGTTCTTC
TRBJ1-2 | TRBV24-1 | 14 | NA | NA | CATSDNNGVGRYTF | TGTGCCACCAGTGATAACAACGGGGTTGGGCGCTACACCTTC
TRBJ2-2 | TRBV27 | 13 | NA | NA | CASSSSNTGELFF | TGTGCCAGCAGCTCCTCGAACACCGGGGAGCTGTTTTTT
TRBJ2-7 | TRBV6-5 | 14 | NA | TRBD1 | CASSMDRGPREQYF | TGTGCCAGCAGCATGGACAGGGGGCCTCGGGAGCAGTACTTC
TRBJ2-7 | TRBV27 | 13 | NA | NA | CASSYTGFDEQYF | TGTGCCAGCAGTTATACAGGGTTCGACGAGCAGTACTTC
TRBJ2-2 | TRBV14 | 13 | NA | NA | CASSRDYTGELFF | TGTGCCAGCAGCCGGGACTACACCGGGGAGCTGTTTTTT
TRBJ2-4 | TRBV3-1/TRBV3-2 | 13 | NA | TRBD1 | CASSRTGKDIQYF | TGTGCCAGCAGCCGGACAGGGAAGGACATTCAGTACTTC
TRBJ2-3 | TRBV7-8 | 13 | NA | NA | CASSLRGMDTQYF | TGTGCCAGCAGCTTGCGGGGCATGGATACGCAGTATTTT
TRBJ2-1 | TRBV15 | 12 | NA | TRBD1 | CATSLDRNEQFF | TGTGCCACCAGTCTGGACAGGAATGAGCAGTTCTTC
TRBJ1-4 | TRBV4-1 | 15 | NA | NA | CASSQTLATNEKLFF | TGCGCCAGCAGCCAGACCCTTGCAACTAATGAAAAACTGTTTTTT
TRBJ2-1 | TRBV10-1 | 16 | NA | TRBD1 | CASSGEADRAYNEQFF | TGCGCCAGCAGTGGGGAGGCGGACAGGGCCTACAATGAGCAGTTCTTC
TRBJ1-2 | TRBV30 | 11 | NA | TRBD1 | CARQGPYGYTF | TGTGCCCGACAGGGGCCCTATGGCTACACCTTC
TRBJ1-3 | TRBV9 | 15 | once | NA | CASSEGLNSGNTIYF | TGTGCCAGCAGCGAGGGACTCAACTCTGGAAACACCATATATTTT
TRBJ2-1 | TRBV28 | 19 | NA | TRBD2 | CASSLTGLAGRSSYNEQFF | TGTGCCAGCAGTTTGACCGGACTAGCGGGGCGAAGCTCCTACAATGAGCAGTTCTTC
TRBJ1-1 | TRBV6-2/TRBV6-3 | 15 | NA | NA | CASSPLAASPAEAFF | TGTGCCAGCAGCCCACTGGCCGCCAGCCCCGCCGAGGCTTTCTTT
TRBJ2-7 | TRBV19 | 15 | NA | NA | CASSDYTGMEYEQYF | TGTGCCAGTAGTGATTATACAGGGATGGAATACGAGCAGTACTTC
TRBJ2-2 | TRBV19 | 14 | NA | TRBD1 | CASTDRDPSGELFF | TGTGCCAGTACGGACAGGGACCCATCCGGGGAGCTGTTTTTT
TRBJ1-2 | TRBV4-2 | 16 | NA | NA | CASSQVTGGSNYGYTF | TGTGCCAGCAGCCAAGTTACTGGAGGTTCTAACTATGGCTACACCTTC
TRBJ2-3 | TRBV5-1 | 15 | NA | NA | CASRLNRPFTDTQYF | TGCGCCAGCAGGCTGAACAGGCCTTTCACAGATACGCAGTATTTT
TRBJ2-3 | TRBV11-2 | 16 | NA | NA | CASSLVDGGSTDTQYF | TGTGCCAGCAGCTTAGTAGATGGGGGTAGCACAGATACGCAGTATTTT
TRBJ1-2 | TRBV27 | 15 | NA | NA | CASSLSDRPNYGYTF | TGTGCCAGCAGTTTATCGGACAGACCAAATTATGGCTACACCTTC
TRBJ1-1 | TRBV11-2 | 15 | NA | TRBD1 | CASSGRTGANTEAFF | TGTGCCAGCAGCGGACGGACAGGGGCGAACACTGAAGCTTTCTTT
TRBJ1-5 | TRBV29-1 | 12 | NA | NA | CSVGVRDQPQHF | TGCAGCGTTGGGGTCCGTGATCAGCCCCAGCATTTT
TRBJ1-1 | TRBV11-2 | 13 | NA | TRBD1 | CASSRQGNTEAFF | TGTGCCAGCAGCCGACAGGGCAACACTGAAGCTTTCTTT
TRBJ1-1 | TRBV29-1 | 14 | NA | NA | CSAHSQFPSTEAFF | TGCAGCGCCCATTCCCAATTCCCTTCGACTGAAGCTTTCTTT
TRBJ2-7 | TRBV6-5 | 14 | once | NA | CASSHSDRGGEQYF | TGTGCCAGCAGCCACTCAGATAGGGGAGGTGAGCAGTACTTC
TRBJ1-4 | TRBV5-5 | 15 | once | NA | CASSLVTVKSEKLFF | TGTGCCAGCAGCTTGGTGACAGTAAAGAGTGAAAAACTGTTTTTT
TRBJ2-7 | TRBV9 | 17 | once | NA | CASSAGGHAALSYEQYF | TGTGCCAGCAGCGCCGGGGGCCACGCCGCTTTATCCTACGAGCAGTACTTC
TRBJ2-2 | TRBV5-1 | 14 | NA | NA | CASSLNPVTGELFF | TGCGCCAGCAGCTTGAATCCCGTGACCGGGGAGCTGTTTTTT
TRBJ2-1 | TRBV19 | 13 | NA | TRBD2 | CASSTAGVSEQFF | TGTGCCAGTAGTACTGCGGGGGTGAGTGAGCAGTTCTTC
TRBJ2-2 | TRBV7-9 | 14 | NA | NA | CASLGGSNTGELFF | TGTGCCAGCTTAGGAGGGTCGAACACCGGGGAGCTGTTTTTT
TRBJ2-4 | TRBV7-2 | 16 | NA | NA | CASSSWGAGAKNIQYF | TGTGCCAGCAGCTCCTGGGGGGCCGGAGCCAAAAACATTCAGTACTTC
TRBJ1-3 | TRBV2 | 14 | NA | TRBD1 | CASGQGDSGNTIYF | TGTGCCAGCGGACAGGGGGACTCTGGAAACACCATATATTTT
TRBJ2-1 | TRBV5-1 | 12 | NA | NA | CASSVLGDEQFF | TGCGCCAGCAGCGTTTTGGGGGATGAGCAGTTCTTC
TRBJ1-2 | TRBV9 | 14 | NA | NA | CASSEEGYMDGYTF | TGTGCCAGCAGCGAGGAGGGTTATATGGATGGCTACACCTTC
TRBJ1-1 | TRBV5-4 | 14 | NA | NA | CASSLKGLNTEAFF | TGTGCCAGCAGCTTGAAGGGTTTGAACACTGAAGCTTTCTTT
TRBJ1-6 | TRBV7-2 | 15 | NA | TRBD1 | CASSLDRGEQSPLHF | TGTGCCAGCAGCTTAGACAGGGGAGAGCAATCACCCCTCCACTTT
TRBJ2-7 | TRBV5-5 | 10 | NA | NA | CASSSYEQYF | TGTGCCAGCAGCTCCTACGAGCAGTACTTC
TRBJ1-1 | TRBV3-1/TRBV3-2 | 15 | NA | NA | CASSPGTGGNTEAFF | TGTGCCAGCAGCCCAGGGACCGGGGGAAACACTGAAGCTTTCTTT
TRBJ2-1 | TRBV3-1/TRBV3-2 | 17 | once | TRBD2 | CASSQELAGGTYNEQFF | TGTGCCAGCAGCCAAGAACTAGCGGGGGGAACCTACAATGAGCAGTTCTTC
TRBJ2-1 | TRBV3-1/TRBV3-2 | 12 | NA | NA | CASSQGHNEQFF | TGTGCCAGCAGCCAAGGTCACAATGAGCAGTTCTTC
TRBJ1-5 | TRBV9 | 14 | NA | NA | CASSVGSVNQPQHF | TGTGCCAGCAGCGTGGGGTCCGTCAATCAGCCCCAGCATTTT
TRBJ1-6 | TRBV18 | 14 | once | NA | CASSPSQKNSPLHF | TGTGCCAGCTCACCATCGCAGAAAAATTCACCCCTCCACTTT
TRBJ1-1 | TRBV6-5 | 14 | NA | TRBD1 | CASSTTGTGAEAFF | TGTGCCAGCAGCACCACCGGGACAGGGGCTGAAGCTTTCTTT
TRBJ1-1 | TRBV6-6 | 15 | NA | TRBD1 | CASSSWTGLNTEAFF | TGTGCCAGCAGTTCTTGGACAGGGTTGAACACTGAAGCTTTCTTT
TRBJ2-7 | TRBV6-2/TRBV6-3 | 20 | NA | NA | CASSDPWLRSGRATLYEQYF | TGTGCCAGCAGTGACCCCTGGCTGAGGTCGGGGCGAGCGACCCTCTACGAGCAGTACTTC
TRBJ1-3 | TRBV18 | 17 | NA | NA | CASSPLRYGGTGNTIYF | TGTGCCAGCTCACCACTTCGGTACGGGGGGACTGGAAACACCATATATTTT
TRBJ1-1 | TRBV19 | 13 | few | NA | CASSTSMNTEAFF | TGTGCCAGTAGTACATCAATGAACACTGAAGCTTTCTTT
TRBJ2-3 | TRBV5-1 | 15 | once | TRBD1 | CASSLGQGAPDTQYF | TGCGCCAGCAGCTTGGGACAGGGGGCTCCAGATACGCAGTATTTT
TRBJ1-1 | TRBV5-1 | 16 | many | TRBD1 | CASSLVGTGGTGEAFF | TGCGCCAGCAGCTTGGTCGGGACAGGGGGAACTGGTGAAGCTTTCTTT